The 4 T cell receptor beta chains reported below all come from one sample, sequenced in a study of T-cell memory formation after mild COVID-19. TCRdb reprocessed the 5' RACE reads via MiXCR and lists one record per CDR3 protein. The repertoire consists of some 190,000 distinct CDR3 sequences, with approximately 16% occurring once and the leading ten covering 2% to 2.5%. What was sequenced was PBMCs or a T cell subset sorted from them (not recorded which). Source of these receptors: an adult woman who had mild COVID-19 (a few samples of this study predate the infection). Cell type and time point are not known.

This clonotype has only a few counts. The chain employs TRBV6-5 and TRBJ1-1; 10 bases agree with TRBD1. V was pared by 5 bases and J by 5 bases, with 11 bases of the junction left unmatched. This CDR3 has 16 amino acids. Looked up from germline, CDR1 is MNHEY and CDR2 is SVGAGI. CDR3 amino acids: CASSRTDRGLRTEAFF. The CDR3 DNA is TGTGCCAGCAGTCGCACGGACAGGGGGTTGAGGACTGAAGCTTTCTTT.

This clonotype came up a few times. The chain is built from TRBV5-1 and TRBJ1-1; the D is unclear. CDR3 length: 14 amino acids. Germline CDR1 is SGHRS and CDR2 is YFSETQ. Trimming left V 0 bases short and J 5 bases short, with 11 bases between. The CDR3 sequence: CASSLGGVVTEAFF. The CDR3 DNA reads as TGCGCCAGCAGCTTGGGTGGGGTGGTGACTGAAGCTTTCTTT.

The rearrangement joins TRBV5-1 to TRBJ1-6; unclear D gene. CDR3 length: 16 amino acids. Germline-derived CDR1 and CDR2 are SGHRS and YFSETQ. Trimming left V 1 base short and J 6 bases short, with 14 bases between. Here the CDR3 reads CASSLQSGDGNSPLHF. The DNA of the CDR3 is TGCGCCAGCAGCTTGCAATCCGGGGATGGTAATTCACCCCTCCACTTT.

There are many counts of this clonotype. This chain uses TRBV12-3 or TRBV12-4 with TRBJ2-7; 9 bases fit TRBD1. This CDR3 region has 13 residues. The J segment lost 5 bases and the V segment lost 6 bases, leaving 5 bases of the junction unmatched. The CDR3 DNA sequence: TGTGCCAGCAGGCCAGGGACAGGGAACGAGCAGTACTTC. It specifies CASRPGTGNEQYF.